Given below is one T cell receptor (beta chain) in context. The sample originates from a study of blood T cell repertoires in COVID-19. Overall study context: There were acute and convalescent COVID-19 samples, and they came from the United States, Italy and Spain.

The germline V gene encodes CDR1 LGHNA and CDR2 YSLEER. V gave up 0 bases and J gave up 1 base, with 27 bases separating them. The CDR3 spans 21 residues. Profiling relied on immunoSEQ multiplex PCR, and the TCRdb table lists in-frame clones only, not all of them. Among about 190,000 clones listed, around 90% were seen once. Sequencing input: peripheral blood. The source is a man in his forties with acute or convalescent COVID-19. The chain is built from TRBV4-3 and TRBJ1-2; tentative D call: TRBD1 (5 bases). Written as DNA, the CDR3 is TGCGCCAGCAGCCAAGACTGGGGCAGCCTAACTATGGGAGGGTTTAACTATGGCTACACCTTC. Its protein is CASSQDWGSLTMGGFNYGYTF.